A selection of T cell receptor beta chains follows, all from one sample in a study of T cell responses to AZD1222 COVID-19 vaccine. TCRdb's copy holds only in-frame clones and misses some; the assay was immunoSEQ multiplex PCR. The data contain some 200,000 clones, about 89% of them singletons. Sequencing was performed on peripheral blood, taken 28 days after the second AZD1222 dose. The origin of the receptors is an adult who received the AZD1222 COVID-19 vaccine. Each CDR3 is given with its conserved first and last residue. Fields, in order: V gene, clone size, D gene, CDR3 length, J gene, CDR3 DNA, CDR3 protein. The D gene is left open where the match is weak. Clone size is not always given. Where it is, it says once, few, many or a class for expanded clones.

>TRBV5-8|few|TRBD1|16|TRBJ1-4
TGTGCCAGCAGCGCGCGGACAGGGGGCTTCAATGAAAAACTGTTTTTT
CASSARTGGFNEKLFF
>TRBV2|.|.|15|TRBJ2-2
TGTGCCAGCAGTGGTACAGGGAGGAACACCGGGGAGCTGTTTTTT
CASSGTGRNTGELFF
>TRBV4-1|.|.|17|TRBJ2-1
TGCGCCAGCAGCCAAGAGGCGACGGCTGTGGCCTACAATGAGCAGTTCTTC
CASSQEATAVAYNEQFF
>TRBV19|.|TRBD2|14|TRBJ2-1
TGTGCCAGTAGACCACTAGCGGGAGGGTTTGAGCAGTTCTTC
CASRPLAGGFEQFF
>TRBV10-2|.|.|11|TRBJ1-1
TGCGCCAGCAGATCGGGCACTGAAGCTTTCTTT
CASRSGTEAFF
>TRBV6-7|.|.|15|TRBJ1-3
TGTGCCAGCAGTTTACTCGCGGAGACTGGAAACACCATATATTTT
CASSLLAETGNTIYF
>TRBV18|.|.|13|TRBJ2-3
TGTGCCAGCTCACCAGGACCCAGAGATACGCAGTATTTT
CASSPGPRDTQYF
>TRBV4-1|.|.|18|TRBJ1-4
TGCGCCAGCAGCCAGTCCGCCCCCCCAGGGGCAGTTGGAGAAAAACTGTTTTTT
CASSQSAPPGAVGEKLFF
>TRBV5-1|.|TRBD1|14|TRBJ1-2
TGCGCCAGCAGCCAAGCCGGGACAGGGGCGGGCTACACCTTC
CASSQAGTGAGYTF
>TRBV7-9|.|TRBD1|17|TRBJ1-4
TGTGCCAGCAGCGGCCCCGGACAGGGGGACGTGAGTCGAAAACTGTTTTTT
CASSGPGQGDVSRKLFF
>TRBV7-8|.|TRBD1|17|TRBJ1-5
TGTGCCAGCAGCCCCGGACAAGGGGGCGATGGCAATCAGCCCCAGCATTTT
CASSPGQGGDGNQPQHF